The 30 T cell receptor beta chains reported below all come from one sample, sequenced in a study of blood T cell repertoires in COVID-19. TCRdb's copy holds only in-frame clones and misses some; the assay was immunoSEQ multiplex PCR. The sample comprises around 260,000 clones, 88% of which are singletons, and roughly 4% rests with the top ten. Sequencing was performed on peripheral blood. All receptors come from a man in his sixties who had recovered from COVID-19.

Note on this clone: Distinct nucleotide sequences in the sample also encode this CDR3. The genes are TRBV9 and TRBJ2-7; a weak D match, TRBD1 (6 bases). V was trimmed by 2 bases and J by 3 bases, leaving 12 bases between them. The germline V gene has CDR1 SGDLS and CDR2 YYNGEE. The CDR3 is 14 amino acids. The CDR3 DNA sequence: TGTGCCAGCAGCGTCGCAGGACAGAGCTACGAGCAGTACTTC. Amino acid sequence: CASSVAGQSYEQYF. Supplemented by reference TRBV9 and TRBJ2-7, the full variable domain reads DSGVTQTPKHLITATGQRVTLRCSPRSGDLSVYWYQQSLDQGLQFLIQYYNGEERAKGNILERFSAQQFPDLHSELNLSSLELGDSALYFCASSVAGQSYEQYFGPGTRLTVT.

The chain carries TRBV30 and TRBJ1-2; 8 bases agree with TRBD1. This CDR3 has 14 amino acids. Germline assignment: CDR1 GTSNPN and CDR2 SVGIG (reference sequence). The trim removed 2 bases at V and 5 bases at J, leaving 7 bases unmatched. CDR3 sequence: CAWSLGQGIYGYTF. CDR3 DNA sequence: TGTGCCTGGAGTCTCGGACAGGGAATATATGGCTACACCTTC.

The chain carries TRBV3-1 (or the pseudogene TRBV3-2) and TRBJ1-2, with D perhaps matching TRBD1 (6 bases). There are 16 residues in the CDR3. V was shortened by 0 bases and J by 8 bases, with 19 bases between the two germline ends. Germline V gene data show CDR1 as LGHDT and CDR2 as YNNKEL (reference sequence). CDR3: CASSQDRGRGTRGYTF. Here the CDR3 DNA reads TGTGCCAGCAGCCAAGATAGAGGGCGGGGGACAAGGGGCTACACCTTC.

The chain has TRBV21-1 and TRBJ1-5; TRBD1, the table's D call, was not compared with the DNA. TRBV21-1 is an annotated pseudogene. The CDR3 loop spans 16 amino acids. CDR3 DNA sequence: TGTGCCAGCAGCAAAGCGGTCAGTCTGTGCAATCAGCCCCAGCATTTT. Translating it yields CASSKAVSLCNQPQHF.

V and J are TRBV12-5 and TRBJ2-1, with a weak D call TRBD1 (6 bases). Per the germline V gene, CDR1 is LGHNT and CDR2 is FRNRAP. The CDR3 runs to 14 residues. Between the trimmed V and J ends, which lost 3 bases and 6 bases, there was a span of 12 bases. The CDR3 sequence: CASGFVGASNEQFF. For the CDR3, the DNA is TGTGCTAGTGGTTTTGTGGGGGCGTCCAATGAGCAGTTCTTC.

The chain joins TRBV4-1 to TRBJ2-2; D ambiguous. The CDR3 totals 14 residues. CDR1 MGHRA and CDR2 YSYEKL come from the germline V gene. Trimming left V 0 bases short and J 7 bases short, with 9 bases between. CDR3 residues: CASSQDFASGELFF. Here the CDR3 DNA reads TGCGCCAGCAGCCAAGATTTCGCGAGCGGGGAGCTGTTTTTT.

V is TRBV7-8 and J is TRBJ1-5; no clear D gene. Trimming took 1 base from V and 7 from J, leaving 8 bases between them. The CDR3 totals 13 residues. Per germline, CDR1 SGHVS and CDR2 FQNEAQ. The chain's CDR3 is CASSLVRSQPQHF. As DNA, the CDR3 is TGTGCCAGCAGCTTAGTTCGGAGCCAGCCCCAGCATTTT.

The V gene is TRBV7-2, the J gene TRBJ2-5, with D unclear. CDR1 SGHTA and CDR2 FQGNSA come from the germline V gene. Trimming cost V 0 bases and J 5 bases, with 10 bases left between them. The CDR3 is 14 amino acids. The CDR3 coding sequence is TGTGCCAGCAGCTTAGCAGGTCCCGGGGAGACCCAGTACTTC. This codes for CASSLAGPGETQYF. The full variable domain, its missing parts supplied by reference TRBV7-2 and TRBJ2-5, is GAGVSQSPSNKVTEKGKDVELRCDPISGHTALYWYRQSLGQGLEFLIYFQGNSAPDKSGLPSDRFSAERTGGSVSTLTIQRTQQEDSAVYLCASSLAGPGETQYFGPGTRLLVL.

The chain recombines TRBV9 with TRBJ1-1, with 7 bases matching TRBD1. This CDR3 has 15 amino acids. The V and J ends lost 4 bases and 0 bases, in that order; junction bases with no gene match: 6. Germline values: CDR1 SGDLS, CDR2 YYNGEE. CDR3 DNA sequence: TGTGCCAGCAGCCATCGAGGGGGCGTGAACACTGAAGCTTTCTTT. It specifies CASSHRGGVNTEAFF. Using reference TRBV9 and TRBJ1-1 for the parts outside the CDR3, the full variable domain is DSGVTQTPKHLITATGQRVTLRCSPRSGDLSVYWYQQSLDQGLQFLIQYYNGEERAKGNILERFSAQQFPDLHSELNLSSLELGDSALYFCASSHRGGVNTEAFFGQGTRLTVV.

The DNA for the CDR3 is TGTGCCAGCAGACGCGACAGTACTACAGATACGCAGTATTTT. Translated, it gives CASRRDSTTDTQYF. The chain couples TRBV3-1 (or the pseudogene TRBV3-2) to TRBJ2-3, with a tentative D call TRBD1 (5 bases). Germline V gene lookup returns CDR1 LGHDT and CDR2 YNNKEL (reference sequence). V dropped 6 bases and J dropped 3 bases, with 13 bases sitting between them. This CDR3 spans 14 amino acids.

The J gene is TRBJ1-2, the V gene TRBV5-1; 7 bases are shared with TRBD1. This CDR3 is built from 14 residues. CDR1 is SGHRS, CDR2 YFSETQ, per germline. Unmatched junction bases numbered 5, after V lost 4 bases and J lost 2 bases. The DNA of the CDR3 is TGCGCCAGCAGCAGGGGACAGTGGAACTATGGCTACACCTTC. Translating it yields CASSRGQWNYGYTF.

The CDR3 bases are TGCGCCAGCAGCCGCGACAGATATCAGCCCCAGCATTTT. Protein sequence: CASSRDRYQPQHF. This sequence joins TRBV10-2 and TRBJ1-5; TRBD1 might be the D (5 bases). The V gene lost 6 bases and the J gene lost 5 bases, with 11 bases spanning the gap. The germline CDR1 and CDR2 sequences are WSHSY and SAAADI. The CDR3 is 13 amino acids.

The chain employs TRBV6-5 and TRBJ2-6, with D possibly being TRBD1 (5 bases). The CDR3 has 15 amino acids. Germline V gene lookup returns CDR1 MNHEY and CDR2 SVGAGI. V lost 5 bases to trimming and J lost 0 bases, with 8 bases between them. CDR3 sequence reads: CASSQGFSGANVLTF. The CDR3 DNA follows: TGTGCCAGCAGTCAGGGCTTCTCTGGGGCCAACGTCCTGACTTTC.

The chain links TRBV12-3 or TRBV12-4 to TRBJ1-4; no definite D call. The CDR3 has 11 residues. The V end was cut by 5 bases, the J end by 8 bases, with 6 bases between. Written as DNA, the CDR3 is TGTGCCAGCAGTCCAAGCGAAAAACTGTTTTTT. Protein: CASSPSEKLFF.

V and J are TRBV18 and TRBJ1-4; no reliable D call. The germline CDR1 and CDR2 sequences are KGHSH and LQKENI. V was trimmed by 1 base and J by 4 bases, leaving 10 bases between them. This CDR3 comprises 15 residues. The CDR3 is CASSPQSGFNEKLFF. The DNA of the CDR3 is TGTGCCAGCTCACCACAGTCGGGTTTTAATGAAAAACTGTTTTTT.

J is TRBJ1-1 and V is TRBV14, with TRBD1 matching 11 bases. Germline CDR1 is SGHDN and CDR2 is FVKESK. V was clipped by 4 bases and J by 5 bases; unmatched bases: 12. This CDR3 spans 17 amino acids. CDR3 protein: CASSRPGQGARGTEAFF. The DNA of the CDR3 is TGTGCCAGCAGCCGACCAGGACAGGGGGCGAGAGGGACTGAAGCTTTCTTT.

This sequence joins TRBV3-1 (or the pseudogene TRBV3-2) and TRBJ2-3; D unclear. The V end was cut by 0 bases, the J end by 2 bases, with 9 bases between. The CDR3 sequence is 15 residues long. Germline values: CDR1 LGHDT, CDR2 YNNKEL (reference sequence). CDR3 protein: CASSQDKQFTDTQYF. CDR3 nucleotides: TGTGCCAGCAGCCAAGATAAACAGTTCACAGATACGCAGTATTTT.

The chain has TRBV19 and TRBJ1-1, with 8 bases matching TRBD1. The junction had 5 bases not matched to a gene; V was cut back by 1 base and J by 4 bases. Germline V gene lookup returns CDR1 LNHDA and CDR2 SQIVND (reference sequence). The CDR3 has 15 amino acids. CDR3 nucleotide sequence: TGTGCCAGTAGTATAGGGACAGGGTGGAGCACTGAAGCTTTCTTT. Protein: CASSIGTGWSTEAFF.

The CDR3 here is CATSDPGTANTGELFF. The CDR3 DNA reads TGTGCCACCAGTGATCCCGGGACTGCGAACACCGGGGAGCTGTTTTTT. The chain joins TRBV24-1 to TRBJ2-2, with D possibly being TRBD2 (6 bases). The CDR3 runs to 16 residues. The germline V and J ends were trimmed by 3 bases and 0 bases, with 10 bases remaining between them. In germline, CDR1 is KGHDR, CDR2 SFDVKD.

The V gene is TRBV6-5, the J gene TRBJ1-2, with 9 bases lining up with TRBD1. V was clipped by 6 bases and J by 7 bases; unmatched bases: 9. From germline, CDR1 is MNHEY and CDR2 SVGAGI. CDR3 length: 14 amino acids. CDR3 loop: CASRHKRQGVGYTF. The CDR3 DNA reads TGTGCCAGCAGACACAAGAGACAGGGGGTTGGCTACACCTTC.

The CDR3 here is CASSYSGRALPYEQYF. The CDR3 nucleotides read TGTGCCAGCAGTTACTCGGGCAGGGCTTTACCCTACGAGCAGTACTTC. The chain couples TRBV6-5 to TRBJ2-7, with a tentative D call TRBD1 (5 bases). With 0 bases removed from V and 2 bases from J, the gap between germline ends came to 14 bases. The CDR3 has 16 amino acids. Germline V lookup: CDR1 MNHEY, CDR2 SVGAGI.

This chain joins TRBV7-9 and TRBJ2-6; D not resolved. Germline V CDR1 and CDR2: SEHNR, FQNEAQ (reference sequence). The CDR3 length is 14 residues. With 5 bases removed from V and 0 bases from J, the gap between germline ends came to 5 bases. The DNA of the CDR3 is TGTGCCAGCAGCCCCCGCTCTGGGGCCAACGTCCTGACTTTC. Encoded protein: CASSPRSGANVLTF.

This clone was picked up one time. V is TRBV6-5 and J is TRBJ2-7; 7 bases match TRBD1. J lost 3 bases, V lost 10 bases, and 12 bases had no gene match. The CDR3 runs 14 residues. CDR1 is MNHEY and CDR2 is SVGAGI in the germline V gene. The CDR3 bases are TGTGCCACCCCCGCCGGGACAGCGAGCTACGAGCAGTACTTC. Translation gives CATPAGTASYEQYF.

V and J are TRBV5-8 and TRBJ1-5, with 9 bases fitting TRBD1. Germline V gene data show CDR1 as SGHTS and CDR2 as YDEGEE. Unmatched junction bases numbered 2, after V lost 3 bases and J lost 1 base. The length of the CDR3 is 15 residues. The CDR3 sequence is CASSSDRGSNQPQHF. DNA for the CDR3: TGTGCCAGCAGCTCCGACAGGGGGAGCAATCAGCCCCAGCATTTT. Complete variable domain (other parts from reference TRBV5-8 and TRBJ1-5): EAGVTQSPTHLIKTRGQQATLRCSPISGHTSVYWYQQALGLGLQFLLWYDEGEERNRGNFPPRFSGRQFPNYSSELNVNALELEDSALYLCASSSDRGSNQPQHFGDGTRLSIL.

Only one count was recorded for this clone. This chain links TRBV9 with TRBJ1-1; 8 nucleotides match TRBD1. This CDR3 comprises 15 residues. Looked up from germline, CDR1 is SGDLS and CDR2 is YYNGEE. V shed 4 bases, J shed 0 bases, and the junction held 5 bases outside the gene matches. CDR3 residues: CASSTWDRMNTEAFF. The CDR3 DNA reads TGTGCCAGCAGCACCTGGGACAGGATGAACACTGAAGCTTTCTTT. Based on the CDR3 plus reference TRBV9 and TRBJ1-1, the full variable domain is DSGVTQTPKHLITATGQRVTLRCSPRSGDLSVYWYQQSLDQGLQFLIQYYNGEERAKGNILERFSAQQFPDLHSELNLSSLELGDSALYFCASSTWDRMNTEAFFGQGTRLTVV.

This chain uses TRBV19 with TRBJ1-4, with 8 bases identical to TRBD1. This CDR3 has 15 amino acids. The germline CDR1 and CDR2 sequences are LNHDA and SQIVND (reference sequence). Trimming took 5 bases from V and 5 from J; bases not matched to a gene: 7. CDR3: CASSPGQGGNEKLFF. CDR3 sequence (DNA): TGTGCCAGTAGTCCTGGACAGGGTGGGAATGAAAAACTGTTTTTT.

V and J are TRBV18 and TRBJ2-7; TRBD2 is a possible D gene (5 bases). Germline lookup yields CDR1 KGHSH and CDR2 LQKENI. CDR3 length equals 14 residues. Trimming took off 5 bases at V and 2 bases at J, with 13 bases between the two ends. For the CDR3, the DNA is TGTGCCAGCTCAACGGTCGGGAACCCCTACGAGCAGTACTTC. The encoded protein is CASSTVGNPYEQYF.

The chain links TRBV2 to TRBJ1-2, with TRBD1 identical over 8 bases. V shed 7 bases, J shed 4 bases, and the junction held 5 bases outside the gene matches. CDR3 length: 13 residues. Germline V gene data show CDR1 as SNHLY and CDR2 as FYNNEI. This chain's CDR3 is CASTGQGLYGYTF. CDR3 DNA sequence: TGTGCCAGCACAGGACAGGGCCTCTATGGCTACACCTTC.

V and J are TRBV4-2 and TRBJ2-7, with TRBD2 identical over 9 bases. The V and J ends lost 0 bases and 0 bases, in that order; junction bases with no gene match: 18. The germline CDR1 and CDR2 sequences are LGHNA and YNFKEQ. The CDR3 loop spans 21 amino acids. The CDR3 is CASSQDSLVVASGASSYEQYF. In nucleotides, the CDR3 is TGTGCCAGCAGCCAAGATTCTCTGGTGGTTGCTAGCGGGGCGAGCTCCTACGAGCAGTACTTC.

V and J are TRBV7-3 and TRBJ1-2, with no clear D. V shed 5 bases and J shed 4 bases, with 17 bases lying between them. Germline V CDR1 and CDR2: SGHTA, FQGTGA. The CDR3 is made up of 15 amino acids. This chain's CDR3 is CASSPGALVVYGYTF. The CDR3 DNA reads as TGTGCCAGCAGCCCCGGTGCTTTGGTGGTCTATGGCTACACCTTC.